This section outlines one TCR beta chain sequence together with its context. This CDR3 is built from 13 residues. The germline CDR1 and CDR2 sequences are SGHAT and FQNNGV. The V and J ends lost 10 bases and 5 bases respectively, with 17 bases between them. Repertoires were generated with immunoSEQ multiplex PCR, while TCRdb's copy carries only in-frame clones and drops some. Seen here are 97,000 or so clones, approximately 85% observed once, and the top ten hold 15% to 20%. The data were obtained in a study of blood T cell repertoires in COVID-19. For the study at large: Samples representing acute and convalescent COVID-19 were sourced from the United States, Italy and Spain.

This clonotype originated in a woman of 80 years or more with active or convalescent COVID-19. The sample consisted of peripheral blood. This chain joins TRBV11-2 and TRBJ2-5; maybe TRBD2 (7 bases). The CDR3 sequence is CAIKTRGRETQYF. DNA of the CDR3: TGTGCCATCAAGACGCGGGGGCGGGAGACCCAGTACTTC.